This is a list of T cell receptor beta chains from one sample in a study of early T cells in non-severe SARS-CoV-2 infection. TCRdb processed the 5' RACE reads anew with MiXCR; each CDR3 protein has one entry. Among about 86,000 distinct CDR3 sequences, under 15% were seen once, and the ten largest hold 6.5% to 8.5%. The source material was whole blood. These receptors all stem from an adult who was a healthcare worker with PCR-confirmed SARS-CoV-2 infection or an uninfected control (not recorded which). Both conserved end residues are part of each CDR3. D genes are given only for firm matches. Size values are once, few and many counts, or a class for expanded clones, and some rows have none.

>-|TRBJ2-5|-|TRBV5-4
TGTGCCAGCAGCTTGAGGACAGCCCTAGAGACCCAGTACTTC
CASSLRTALETQYF
>-|TRBJ1-2|-|TRBV7-6
TGTGCCAGCAGCCGTCGATGGGGGGGCGTCGATGGCTATGGCTACACCTTC
CASSRRWGGVDGYGYTF
>-|TRBJ1-2|TRBD1|TRBV6-1
TGTGCCAGCAGCGAAACAGGGGCACGAAACTATGGCTACACCTTC
CASSETGARNYGYTF
>many|TRBJ2-7|-|TRBV10-3
TGTGCCATCAGTGAGCCAACAGGGAACGAGCAGTACTTC
CAISEPTGNEQYF
>few|TRBJ1-2|-|TRBV29-1
TGCAGCGTGGATTGGGGCAGGGGCTTGTCGGCTAACTATGGCTACACCTTC
CSVDWGRGLSANYGYTF
>-|TRBJ2-5|TRBD1|TRBV29-1
TGCAGCGTTGAGCACAGGGGGGAGTTCGGGGAGACCCAGTACTTC
CSVEHRGEFGETQYF
>many|TRBJ2-1|TRBD1|TRBV7-6
TGTGCCAGCAGCTTAGAAGAGGGACAGAGGGACGCCAATGAGCAGTTCTTC
CASSLEEGQRDANEQFF
>few|TRBJ2-3|TRBD1|TRBV19
TGTGCCAGTAGTATGCATCGGACAGGACCCGATACGCAGTATTTT
CASSMHRTGPDTQYF
>few|TRBJ1-6|TRBD1|TRBV12-3/TRBV12-4
TGTGCCAGCGCCGCCGGGACAGCAAATTCACCCCTCCACTTT
CASAAGTANSPLHF
>-|TRBJ1-6|-|TRBV29-1
TGCAGCGTTGCTACAGGGATTAATTCACCCCTCCACTTT
CSVATGINSPLHF
>few|TRBJ1-2|TRBD1|TRBV6-2/TRBV6-3
TGTGCCAGCAGCCCAAGGGGGCTTGGGTACTATGGCTACACCTTC
CASSPRGLGYYGYTF
>many|TRBJ1-1|-|TRBV28
TGTGCCAGCAGTTTAACTCCAGGGTCCACTGAAGCTTTCTTT
CASSLTPGSTEAFF
>-|TRBJ2-7|-|TRBV7-2
TGTGCCAGCAGCTCTAGCGCTTCCTACGAGCAGTACTTC
CASSSSASYEQYF
>many|TRBJ1-5|-|TRBV2
TGTGCCAGCAGGCTCACAGCAGGGACCAATCAGCCCCAGCATTTT
CASRLTAGTNQPQHF
>-|TRBJ2-3|TRBD1|TRBV6-1
TGTGCCAGCAGTGACAACAGGGGGCCCACAGATACGCAGTATTTT
CASSDNRGPTDTQYF
>-|TRBJ2-4|-|TRBV23-1
TGCGCCAGCAAGGGAGATCTAGCCAAAAACATTCAGTACTTC
CASKGDLAKNIQYF
>-|TRBJ1-1|-|TRBV5-6
TGTGCCAGCAGCTTGTTTAAGGGAATGAACACTGAAGCTTTCTTT
CASSLFKGMNTEAFF
>-|TRBJ2-7|-|TRBV7-8
TGTGCCAGCAGCCCAGACAGCCACGAGCAGTACTTC
CASSPDSHEQYF
>many|TRBJ2-1|-|TRBV11-3
TGTGCCAGCAGCTTAAGGACCCAGGAAGGATTCAATGAGCAGTTCTTC
CASSLRTQEGFNEQFF
>-|TRBJ1-2|-|TRBV20-1
TGCAGTGCTTTCCTGGGCGGACGATATGGCTACACCTTC
CSAFLGGRYGYTF